Following are 24 T cell receptor beta chains from one sample sequenced in a study of PD-1 blockade in classical Hodgkin lymphoma. Clones were read by immunoSEQ multiplex PCR, and TCRdb kept only the in-frame ones, dropping some. The profile shows 55,000 to 80,000 clones, roughly 91% of them singletons. All trial patients relapsed after autologous stem cell transplantation. The sequences come from peripheral blood mononuclear cells (PBMCs), collected at baseline. These receptors all come from a human donor with classical Hodgkin lymphoma.

This clone was observed a single time. The rearrangement uses TRBV4-3 and TRBJ2-7, with D hard to call. This CDR3 has 14 amino acids. Germline values: CDR1 LGHNA, CDR2 YSLEER. V dropped 0 bases and J dropped 1 base, with 7 bases sitting between them. The CDR3 region has the DNA TGCGCCAGCAGCCAAGATACGGTTTCCTACGAGCAGTACTTC. This encodes CASSQDTVSYEQYF.

A single count supports this clone. The V call is TRBV6-1, the J call TRBJ1-3, with D possibly being TRBD1 (5 bases). The CDR3 covers 16 residues. V dropped 2 bases and J dropped 0 bases, with 11 bases sitting between them. Germline V gives CDR1 MNHNS, CDR2 SASEGT. CDR3 amino acids: CASSEREGSSGNTIYF. The CDR3 DNA follows: TGTGCCAGCAGTGAACGGGAGGGGTCCTCTGGAAACACCATATATTTT.

This clone has just one count. V is TRBV2 and J is TRBJ1-2, with D possibly TRBD1 on 6 matching bases. Trimming took off 1 base at V and 7 bases at J, with 13 bases between the two ends. Germline V gene data show CDR1 as SNHLY and CDR2 as FYNNEI. The CDR3 loop spans 14 amino acids. CDR3: CASSEVGTLGGYTF. CDR3 nucleotide sequence: TGTGCCAGCAGTGAAGTCGGGACATTGGGTGGCTACACCTTC.

The gene calls are TRBV11-2 and TRBJ2-7; 13 bases agree with TRBD2. With 5 bases clipped from V and 3 bases from J, the junction kept 10 bases outside the gene matches. Germline CDR1 reads SGHAT; CDR2 reads FQNNGV. This CDR3 is 17 amino acids long. CDR3 coding DNA: TGTGCCAGCAGCCTAGGGGGACTAGCGGGATCGGTCTACGAGCAGTACTTC. The encoded protein is CASSLGGLAGSVYEQYF.

The chain links TRBV27 to TRBJ2-7; 10 bases agree with TRBD1. Germline lookup yields CDR1 MNHEY and CDR2 SMNVEV (reference sequence). The CDR3 loop spans 16 amino acids. V lost 5 bases, J lost 6 bases, and 13 bases stayed unmatched. Here the CDR3 DNA reads TGTGCCAGCAGTAATACCGGGACAGGGGTATTCGGCGAGCAGTACTTC. Its protein product is CASSNTGTGVFGEQYF.

The chain links TRBV11-2 to TRBJ2-5; 9 nucleotides line up with TRBD2. The germline CDR1 and CDR2 sequences are SGHAT and FQNNGV. The junction had 4 bases not matched to a gene; V was cut back by 5 bases and J by 3 bases. The CDR3 spans 14 residues. The CDR3 nucleotides read TGTGCCAGCAGCCCAATAGCGGGGGAAGAGACCCAGTACTTC. The encoded protein is CASSPIAGEETQYF.

This clone came up once. The gene calls are TRBV7-6 and TRBJ1-3; D uncertain. V was shortened by 1 base and J by 1 base, with 17 bases between the two germline ends. Germline lookup yields CDR1 SGHVS and CDR2 FNYEAQ. The CDR3 extends over 18 amino acids. DNA of the CDR3: TGTGCCAGCAGCTTAGGCAGGTTGGCGCGATTTTCTGGAAACACCATATATTTT. It translates to CASSLGRLARFSGNTIYF.

The chain links TRBV11-2 to TRBJ1-1, with D possibly matching TRBD1 (6 bases). Per the germline V gene, CDR1 is SGHAT and CDR2 is FQNNGV. The CDR3 is made up of 13 amino acids. The ends were cut back, 5 bases at V and 5 bases at J, with 12 bases in the middle. CDR3 sequence: CASSPNRVTEAFF. CDR3 sequence (DNA): TGTGCCAGCAGCCCGAACAGGGTAACTGAAGCTTTCTTT.

V gene TRBV9 combines with J gene TRBJ1-4; 7 bases are a match to TRBD1. Germline V CDR1 and CDR2: SGDLS, YYNGEE. This CDR3 contains 18 residues. With V trimmed by 0 bases and J by 3 bases, 11 bases remained unmatched. The CDR3 sequence: CASSVGRQGLSANEKLFF. DNA of the CDR3: TGTGCCAGCAGCGTAGGGAGACAGGGACTGAGTGCTAATGAAAAACTGTTTTTT.

This sequence joins TRBV11-2 and TRBJ2-2; D might be TRBD1 (5 bases). V was trimmed by 5 bases and J by 3 bases, leaving 10 bases between them. The CDR3 has 14 residues. Looked up from germline, CDR1 is SGHAT and CDR2 is FQNNGV. As DNA, the CDR3 is TGTGCCAGCAGCCCCGACAGCTACACCGGGGAGCTGTTTTTT. This sequence encodes CASSPDSYTGELFF.

The gene calls are TRBV10-3 and TRBJ2-2; a weak D match, TRBD2 (5 bases). CDR1 and CDR2 (germline): ENHRY, SYGVKD. V dropped 5 bases and J dropped 1 base, with 8 bases sitting between them. The CDR3 sequence is 14 residues long. In DNA form, the CDR3 reads TGTGCCATCAGTCAGGAGGAGAACACCGGGGAGCTGTTTTTT. It codes for CAISQEENTGELFF.

The CDR3 sequence: CASSIGVEAFF. DNA of the CDR3: TGTGCCAGTAGTATAGGCGTCGAAGCTTTCTTT. The chain combines TRBV19 with TRBJ1-1; no reliable D call. Between the trimmed V and J ends, which lost 1 base and 8 bases, there was a span of 5 bases. The CDR3 sequence is 11 residues long. CDR1 is LNHDA and CDR2 is SQIVND in the germline V gene (reference sequence).

The rearrangement joins TRBV28 to TRBJ1-4; no reliable D call. This CDR3 is 13 amino acids long. CDR1 is MDHEN, CDR2 SYDVKM, per germline. Trimming removed 2 bases from V and 4 bases from J, with 5 bases in between. CDR3 in DNA: TGTGCCAGCAGTTTACGGGGTAATGAAAAACTGTTTTTT. Protein sequence: CASSLRGNEKLFF.

The chain links TRBV28 to TRBJ2-3, with 10 bases lining up with TRBD2. CDR1 is MDHEN, CDR2 SYDVKM, per germline. V was clipped by 5 bases and J by 5 bases; unmatched bases: 16. The CDR3 extends over 18 amino acids. Written as DNA, the CDR3 is TGTGCCAGCAGTCAGCCGCACCTCCTAGCGGGAGTGGTAGATACGCAGTATTTT. This translates into CASSQPHLLAGVVDTQYF.

J is TRBJ2-7 and V is TRBV7-9, with no clear D. CDR1 and CDR2 (germline): SEHNR, FQNEAQ (reference sequence). V dropped 6 bases and J dropped 1 base, with 4 bases sitting between them. The CDR3 runs 11 residues. Here the CDR3 DNA reads TGTGCCAGCAGATCATCCTACGAGCAGTACTTC. Translated, it gives CASRSSYEQYF. Based on the CDR3 plus reference TRBV7-9 and TRBJ2-7, the full variable domain is DTGVSQNPRHKITKRGQNVTFRCDPISEHNRLYWYRQTLGQGPEFLTYFQNEAQLEKSRLLSDRFSAERPKGSFSTLEIQRTEQGDSAMYLCASRSSYEQYFGPGTRLTVT.

A single count supports this clone. The chain is built from TRBV2 and TRBJ1-1, with TRBD1 matching 7 bases. J was trimmed by 0 bases and V by 2 bases; bases with no gene match: 3. The CDR3 has 15 residues. Germline CDR1 reads SNHLY; CDR2 reads FYNNEI. For the CDR3, the DNA is TGTGCCAGCAGTGAATGGGACAGTATGAACACTGAAGCTTTCTTT. It yields the protein CASSEWDSMNTEAFF.

The V gene is TRBV6-5, the J gene TRBJ2-2; D is tentatively TRBD1 or TRBD2 (5 bases each). Trimming pared 6 bases from V and 4 bases from J, leaving 9 bases between. Germline CDR1 and CDR2: MNHEY and SVGAGI. The length of the CDR3 is 13 residues. Written as DNA, the CDR3 is TGTGCCAGCAGGGGGGACCTCACCGGGGAGCTGTTTTTT. Residues: CASRGDLTGELFF.

CDR3 DNA: TGTGCCAGCAGCCCCGGGACAGGGAGGGAGACCCAGTACTTC. Amino acids: CASSPGTGRETQYF. This chain links TRBV7-9 with TRBJ2-5; 9 bases line up with TRBD1. The V and J ends lost 5 bases and 5 bases, in that order; junction bases with no gene match: 6. Germline CDR1 is SEHNR and CDR2 is FQNEAQ (reference sequence). CDR3 size: 14 residues. The full variable domain, its missing parts supplied by reference TRBV7-9 and TRBJ2-5, is DTGVSQNPRHKITKRGQNVTFRCDPISEHNRLYWYRQTLGQGPEFLTYFQNEAQLEKSRLLSDRFSAERPKGSFSTLEIQRTEQGDSAMYLCASSPGTGRETQYFGPGTRLLVL.

V is TRBV7-7 and J is TRBJ2-1; 8 nucleotides match TRBD1. This CDR3 has 17 amino acids. Germline trimming cut 0 bases from V and 2 bases from J; bases unmatched to any gene: 6. The germline gives CDR1 SSHAT, CDR2 FNYEAQ (reference sequence). Here the CDR3 DNA reads TGTGCCAGCAGCTTAGCCGACAGGGGTACGCCCTACAATGAGCAGTTCTTC. The encoded protein is CASSLADRGTPYNEQFF.

The chain combines TRBV5-5 with TRBJ2-3, with TRBD2 as a possible D gene (6 bases). The CDR3 is made up of 17 amino acids. Trimming took 0 bases from V and 3 from J, leaving 17 bases between them. Germline V gene sequence: CDR1 SGHKS, CDR2 YYEKEE (reference sequence). CDR3 sequence (DNA): TGTGCCAGCAGCTTGGGGTTCGGGGTAGCGGCAACAGATACGCAGTATTTT. Its translation: CASSLGFGVAATDTQYF.

The V gene is TRBV7-8, the J gene TRBJ2-3; 7 bases fit TRBD2. The CDR3 is 13 amino acids. V shed 4 bases and J 5 bases; nucleotides not matched to a gene: 3. Germline assignment: CDR1 SGHVS and CDR2 FQNEAQ. CDR3 protein: CASSWGRGDTQYF. The CDR3 DNA sequence: TGTGCCAGCAGCTGGGGGAGGGGAGATACGCAGTATTTT.

The chain recombines TRBV30 with TRBJ2-7; D call uncertain. V was clipped by 4 bases and J by 2 bases, with 6 bases between them. CDR3 length: 11 residues. From germline, CDR1 is GTSNPN and CDR2 SVGIG (reference sequence). The DNA for the CDR3 is TGTGCCTGGATGCTTGCCTACGAGCAGTACTTC. This gives the protein CAWMLAYEQYF. Together with reference TRBV30 and TRBJ2-7, the CDR3 gives the full variable domain: SQTIHQWPATLVQPVGSPLSLECTVEGTSNPNLYWYRQAAGRGLQLLFYSVGIGQISSEVPQNLSASRPQDRQFILSSKKLLLSDSGFYLCAWMLAYEQYFGPGTRLTVT.

The V call is TRBV5-1, the J call TRBJ1-3; D may be TRBD1 (6 bases). The CDR3 has 15 amino acids. Germline-derived CDR1 and CDR2 are SGHRS and YFSETQ. The ends were cut back, 4 bases at V and 0 bases at J, with 11 bases in the middle. CDR3 loop: CASSLDSHSGNTIYF. DNA for the CDR3: TGCGCCAGCAGCCTGGACAGCCACTCTGGAAACACCATATATTTT.

The chain couples TRBV30 to TRBJ1-3; D gene ambiguous. CDR1 GTSNPN and CDR2 SVGIG come from the germline V gene (reference sequence). CDR3 length: 15 amino acids. The V end was cut by 4 bases, the J end by 0 bases, with 13 bases between. CDR3 bases: TGTGCCTGGACCCTACGGAGGAGCTCTGGAAACACCATATATTTT. Its protein product is CAWTLRRSSGNTIYF.